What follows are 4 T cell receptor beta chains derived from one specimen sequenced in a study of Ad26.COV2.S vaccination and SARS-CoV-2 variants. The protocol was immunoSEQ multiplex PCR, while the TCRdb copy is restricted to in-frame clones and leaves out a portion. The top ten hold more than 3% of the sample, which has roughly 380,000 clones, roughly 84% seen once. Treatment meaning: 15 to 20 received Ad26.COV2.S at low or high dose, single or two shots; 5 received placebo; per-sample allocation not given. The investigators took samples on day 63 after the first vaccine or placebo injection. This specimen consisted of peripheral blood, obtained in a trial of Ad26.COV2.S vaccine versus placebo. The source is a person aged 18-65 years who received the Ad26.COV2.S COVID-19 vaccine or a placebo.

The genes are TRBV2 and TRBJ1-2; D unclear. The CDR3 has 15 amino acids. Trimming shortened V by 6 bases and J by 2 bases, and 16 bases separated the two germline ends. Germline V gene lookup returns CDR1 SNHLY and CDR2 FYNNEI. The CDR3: CASRAVRNSNYGYTF. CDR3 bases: TGTGCCAGCAGGGCGGTCAGGAATTCCAACTATGGCTACACCTTC.

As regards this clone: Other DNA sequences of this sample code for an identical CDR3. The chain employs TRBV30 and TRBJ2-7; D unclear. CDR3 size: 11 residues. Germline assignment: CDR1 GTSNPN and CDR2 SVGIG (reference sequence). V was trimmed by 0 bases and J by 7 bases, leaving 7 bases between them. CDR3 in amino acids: CAWSVAGEQYF. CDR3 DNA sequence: TGTGCCTGGAGTGTGGCCGGTGAGCAGTACTTC.

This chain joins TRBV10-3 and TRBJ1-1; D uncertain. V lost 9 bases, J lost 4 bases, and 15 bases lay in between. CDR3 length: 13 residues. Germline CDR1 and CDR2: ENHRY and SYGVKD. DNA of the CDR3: TGTGCCATGCGTGGGTCCGGCCCCACTGAAGCTTTCTTT. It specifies CAMRGSGPTEAFF.

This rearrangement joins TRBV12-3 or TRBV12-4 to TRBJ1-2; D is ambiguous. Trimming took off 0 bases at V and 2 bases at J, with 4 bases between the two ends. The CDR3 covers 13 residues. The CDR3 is CASSLAVNYGYTF. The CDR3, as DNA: TGTGCCAGCAGTTTAGCGGTAAACTATGGCTACACCTTC.